Listed below are T cell receptor beta chains from one sample, sequenced in a study of T cells in Graves' hyperthyroidism and ophthalmopathy. One entry per CDR3 protein results from TCRdb running MiXCR on the multiplex PCR reads. The profile covers about 760,000 distinct CDR3 sequences, with approximately 40% appearing a single time and around a third taken by the ten largest. Sequenced sample: blood. The origin of the receptors is a woman aged 40 to 55 with Graves' hyperthyroidism. Each CDR3 is given with its conserved first and last residue. D genes are given only for firm matches. Clone size is given for some rows only: seen once, a few or many times, or a class if the clone is expanded.

v_gene	j_gene	abundance	len	d_gene	CDR3aa	CDR3nt
TRBV6-5	TRBJ2-2	few	13	.	CASSSDSTGELFF	TGTGCCAGCAGTTCCGATTCCACCGGGGAGCTGTTTTTT
TRBV7-9	TRBJ1-6	.	14	TRBD1	CASSLDRGGSPLHF	TGTGCCAGCAGCCTGGACAGGGGGGGTTCACCCCTCCACTTT
TRBV2	TRBJ1-6	.	16	.	CASSVDGGSWNSPLHF	TGTGCCAGCAGTGTCGATGGCGGGTCTTGGAATTCACCCCTCCACTTT
TRBV7-9	TRBJ2-7	.	16	TRBD1	CASSLRFARGTYEQYF	TGTGCCAGCAGCTTGCGATTTGCCAGGGGGACCTACGAGCAGTACTTC
TRBV6-2/TRBV6-3	TRBJ2-7	.	16	.	CASSYSWDPYVYEQYF	TGTGCCAGCAGTTACTCTTGGGACCCGTACGTCTACGAGCAGTACTTC
TRBV29-1	TRBJ1-2	few	13	TRBD1	CSVAGGRNYGYTF	TGCAGCGTCGCAGGGGGCAGAAACTATGGCTACACCTTC
TRBV29-1	TRBJ1-5	large	13	TRBD1	CSVEVDRDQPQHF	TGCAGCGTTGAAGTCGACAGGGATCAGCCCCAGCATTTT
TRBV5-4	TRBJ2-7	.	12	.	CASSWDGGEQYF	TGTGCCAGCAGCTGGGACGGGGGCGAGCAGTACTTC
TRBV5-1	TRBJ1-1	few	17	.	CASSDRPRGPINTEAFF	TGTGCCAGCAGCGACCGCCCTCGAGGACCGATCAACACTGAAGCTTTCTTT
TRBV7-2	TRBJ2-2	few	16	.	CASSLDDLPDTGELFF	TGTGCCAGCAGCTTAGATGACCTACCGGACACCGGGGAGCTGTTTTTT
TRBV19	TRBJ1-2	.	14	.	CASSMAGDHYGYTF	TGTGCCAGTAGTATGGCCGGGGACCACTATGGCTACACCTTC
TRBV19	TRBJ1-1	.	14	TRBD1	CASSIRGSNTEAFF	TGTGCCAGTAGTATCAGGGGGTCAAACACTGAAGCTTTCTTT
TRBV5-5	TRBJ1-3	.	15	.	CASSPDRSDGNTIYF	TGTGCCAGCAGCCCAGACAGATCCGATGGGAACACCATATATTTT
TRBV20-1	TRBJ2-7	.	14	TRBD1	CSALRQGRWGEQYF	TGCAGTGCTCTAAGACAGGGAAGATGGGGCGAGCAGTACTTC
TRBV7-9	TRBJ2-5	.	14	.	CASGGAGARETQYF	TGTGCCAGCGGGGGGGCAGGGGCCCGGGAGACCCAGTACTTC
TRBV30	TRBJ2-5	.	17	.	CAWSVEGRRLSRETQYF	TGTGCCTGGAGTGTAGAGGGCCGCAGACTAAGCCGAGAGACCCAGTACTTC
TRBV7-9	TRBJ2-7	many	16	TRBD2	CASSLAPAGEPYEQYF	TGTGCCAGCAGCTTAGCTCCTGCGGGAGAGCCCTACGAGCAGTACTTC
TRBV12-5	TRBJ1-2	.	14	.	CASGLGPDDYGYTF	TGTGCTAGTGGTTTGGGACCGGACGACTATGGCTACACCTTC
TRBV29-1	TRBJ2-6	.	17	TRBD2	CSVEDLAGHSGANVLTF	TGCAGCGTTGAGGATCTAGCGGGGCACTCTGGGGCCAACGTCCTGACTTTC
TRBV4-3	TRBJ1-2	few	13	.	CASSQDGSYGYTF	TGCGCCAGCAGCCAGGATGGGTCCTATGGCTACACCTTC
TRBV19	TRBJ1-4	many	16	TRBD1	CASSSDRGTANEKLFF	TGTGCCAGTAGTTCGGACAGGGGTACAGCTAATGAAAAACTGTTTTTT
TRBV6-1	TRBJ1-1	.	16	TRBD1	CASSEATGGMKTEAFF	TGTGCCAGCAGTGAAGCAACAGGGGGCATGAAAACTGAAGCTTTCTTT
TRBV19	TRBJ1-1	many	14	.	CASSPTLGNTEAFF	TGTGCCAGTAGTCCTACACTAGGGAACACTGAAGCTTTCTTT
TRBV7-8	TRBJ1-5	many	13	.	CASSRGKEQPQHF	TGTGCCAGCAGCAGGGGGAAGGAACAGCCCCAGCATTTT
TRBV6-5	TRBJ1-6	.	15	.	CASSSPAFSNSPLHF	TGTGCCAGCAGTTCCCCCGCCTTTTCCAATTCACCCCTCCACTTT
TRBV4-2	TRBJ1-1	many	14	.	CASSQPTTTGEAFF	TGTGCCAGCAGCCAACCCACCACGACCGGTGAAGCTTTCTTT
TRBV6-5	TRBJ1-2	many	14	TRBD1	CASIGQGEDYGYTF	TGTGCCAGCATTGGACAGGGGGAGGACTATGGCTACACCTTC
TRBV7-2	TRBJ1-1	.	13	.	CASLGRETTEAFF	TGTGCCAGCCTAGGGAGGGAAACCACTGAAGCTTTCTTT
TRBV10-3	TRBJ1-1	.	15	.	CAISPRQASNTEAFF	TGTGCCATCAGTCCCCGACAGGCTTCGAACACTGAAGCTTTCTTT
TRBV19	TRBJ1-2	many	14	TRBD1	CASNTPGTGNGYTF	TGTGCCAGTAACACCCCCGGGACAGGGAATGGCTACACCTTC
TRBV5-4	TRBJ1-2	few	14	.	CVSSPTGAPVGYTF	TGTGTCAGCAGCCCTACCGGAGCACCCGTGGGCTACACCTTC
TRBV5-1	TRBJ2-7	.	14	.	CACRDSISSYEQYF	TGCGCCTGCAGAGACAGTATCAGCTCCTACGAGCAGTACTTC
TRBV12-3/TRBV12-4	TRBJ2-7	.	16	TRBD1	CASRFRTGGSSYEQYF	TGTGCCAGCAGGTTCCGGACAGGGGGCAGCTCCTACGAGCAGTACTTC
TRBV20-1	TRBJ2-7	.	11	.	CSAGGPGEQYF	TGCAGTGCGGGGGGGCCAGGCGAGCAGTACTTC
TRBV19	TRBJ1-1	once	15	.	CASRTIGQGNTEAFF	TGTGCCAGCAGAACTATAGGCCAGGGGAACACTGAAGCTTTCTTT
TRBV6-5	TRBJ2-7	.	15	.	CASSSLGLPSYEQYF	TGTGCCAGCAGTTCCCTCGGGTTACCATCCTACGAGCAGTACTTC
TRBV6-2/TRBV6-3	TRBJ2-7	.	15	.	CASRGTGLATYEQYF	TGTGCCAGCAGGGGAACAGGGCTCGCCACCTACGAGCAGTACTTC
TRBV6-5	TRBJ2-5	.	12	.	CASSSSVETQYF	TGTGCCAGCAGTTCGTCGGTAGAGACCCAGTACTTC
TRBV10-1	TRBJ1-2	.	14	.	CASRRGAGNYGYTF	TGCGCCAGCAGACGGGGCGCGGGAAACTATGGCTACACCTTC
TRBV19	TRBJ2-5	.	15	.	CASSIDGSLQETQYF	TGTGCCAGTAGTATAGATGGCAGCCTCCAAGAGACCCAGTACTTC
TRBV13	TRBJ1-5	few	15	.	CASSLGSEGLQPQHF	TGTGCCAGCAGCTTAGGGTCAGAGGGTTTGCAGCCCCAGCATTTT
TRBV7-9	TRBJ2-7	few	16	TRBD1	CASSLGDRGAPYEQYF	TGTGCCAGCAGCTTAGGTGACAGGGGTGCTCCCTACGAGCAGTACTTC
TRBV7-2	TRBJ1-5	many	15	.	CASSLNRDSNQPQHF	TGTGCCAGCAGCTTAAACAGAGATAGCAATCAGCCCCAGCATTTT
TRBV10-3	TRBJ2-2	.	17	.	CAISDYRRGSRTGELFF	TGTGCCATCAGTGATTATCGGCGGGGAAGTCGGACCGGGGAGCTGTTTTTT
TRBV6-4	TRBJ1-2	once	13	.	CASRGRGAGGYTF	TGTGCCAGCAGGGGACGGGGGGCTGGTGGCTACACCTTC
TRBV7-2	TRBJ1-1	.	13	.	CTSSLGSYTEAFF	TGTACCAGCAGCTTAGGAAGTTACACTGAAGCTTTCTTT
TRBV2	TRBJ1-1	many	13	.	CASNLGGFTEAFF	TGTGCCAGCAATCTTGGGGGTTTCACTGAAGCTTTCTTT